This T cell receptor (beta chain) stems from a study of blood T cell repertoires in COVID-19. The overall study: Sites across the United States, Italy and Spain contributed samples from acute and convalescent COVID-19. PBMCs, B-cell-depleted T cells, or T cells provided the cDNA or gDNA that made up the material.

The table lists this clone with a few counts. Original data processing: Counts of nucleated cells, estimated from reference gene primer amplification, were obtained. Assay used: immunoSEQ multiplex PCR; TCRdb lists only in-frame clones, some missing. The D gene and trimming were derived from the DNA, and the V and J assignments and clone size from that table. The sample has 140,000 or so clones, approximately 79% seen once; the top ten hold approximately 8.6%. Germline CDR1 is MNHEY and CDR2 is SMNVEV (reference sequence). V trimming: 10 bases; J trimming: 4 bases; junction bases outside the gene matches: 6. The CDR3 extends over 13 amino acids.

The TCR originated in a man aged 45-65 years with active or convalescent COVID-19. This chain uses TRBV27 with TRBJ2-1, with 8 bases lining up with TRBD1. Specimen: peripheral blood. CDR3 DNA sequence: TGTGCCACCTCGGGACAGGTATACAATGAGCAGTTCTTC. It is translated as CATSGQVYNEQFF.